The 13 T cell receptor beta chains below come from one sample, sequenced in a study of cytomegalovirus exposure and HLA in healthy donors. The PCR made use of 60 Vbeta and 13 Jbeta primers. Produced via immunoSEQ multiplex PCR; TCRdb's table is partial and in-frame only. This sample has around 170,000 clones, with around 78% found just once. Material: PBMCs. These receptors all stem from a woman aged 50 to 65 in good health and CMV-seropositive.

The chain employs TRBV2 and TRBJ2-7; 7 bases map to TRBD2. From germline, CDR1 is SNHLY and CDR2 FYNNEI. CDR3 size: 18 residues. V lost 7 bases, J lost 7 bases, and 25 bases stayed unmatched. This chain's CDR3 is CASIPTKARDYVMGEQYF. DNA of the CDR3: TGTGCCAGCATCCCCACCAAAGCGCGGGACTACGTAATGGGGGAGCAGTACTTC.

This chain links TRBV18 with TRBJ1-6, with D possibly being TRBD1 (6 bases). Deletions cut 5 bases from V and 8 bases from J, with 25 bases between. The CDR3 is made up of 18 amino acids. Per germline, CDR1 KGHSH and CDR2 LQKENI. This chain's CDR3 is CASSSLSRTAFSDSPLHF. In DNA, the CDR3 is TGTGCCAGCTCATCTCTCTCTCGGACAGCCTTTTCTGATTCACCCCTCCACTTT. The full variable domain, rest sourced from reference TRBV18 and TRBJ1-6, is NAGVMQNPRHLVRRRGQEARLRCSPMKGHSHVYWYRQLPEEGLKFMVYLQKENIIDESGMPKERFSAEFPKEGPSILRIQQVVRGDSAAYFCASSSLSRTAFSDSPLHFGNGTRLTVT.

The chain combines TRBV7-2 with TRBJ1-2; D remains ambiguous. CDR3 length equals 14 residues. Trimming removed 5 bases at V and 4 bases at J, with 14 bases between. Germline CDR1 is SGHTA and CDR2 is FQGNSA. CDR3 loop: CASSPYMGAYGYTF. Written as DNA, the CDR3 is TGTGCCAGCAGCCCCTACATGGGAGCCTATGGCTACACCTTC. The full variable domain, with the rest looked up from reference TRBV7-2 and TRBJ1-2, is GAGVSQSPSNKVTEKGKDVELRCDPISGHTALYWYRQSLGQGLEFLIYFQGNSAPDKSGLPSDRFSAERTGGSVSTLTIQRTQQEDSAVYLCASSPYMGAYGYTFGSGTRLTVV.

The chain combines TRBV7-9 with TRBJ2-3; 10 positions agree with TRBD1. V lost 5 bases to trimming and J lost 4 bases; unmatched junction nucleotides: 6. The CDR3 is 15 amino acids. CDR1 and CDR2 from the germline V gene are SEHNR and FQNEAQ (reference sequence). The CDR3 nucleotides are TGTGCCAGCAGCCCAGGGACAGGGGAGGCAGATACGCAGTATTTT. This codes for CASSPGTGEADTQYF.

This clone was found a few times. The chain joins TRBV4-2 to TRBJ2-2; 9 nucleotides agree with TRBD1. The length of the CDR3 is 17 residues. V lost 4 bases, J lost 6 bases, and 12 bases stayed unmatched. Germline CDR1 is LGHNA and CDR2 is YNFKEQ. For the CDR3, the DNA is TGTGCCAGCAGCCCCGCTTACCAGGACAGGGGACCCGGGGAGCTGTTTTTT. It yields the protein CASSPAYQDRGPGELFF.

V is TRBV4-1 and J is TRBJ1-1; possibly TRBD1 for D (6 bases). Germline assignment: CDR1 MGHRA and CDR2 YSYEKL. This CDR3 contains 13 residues. The V end lost 4 bases, the J end lost 1 base, and 7 bases lay between the germline ends. As DNA, the CDR3 is TGCGCCAGCAGCCCCAGGGGGAACACTGAAGCTTTCTTT. Protein: CASSPRGNTEAFF.

The chain's CDR3 is CASSQDWRGGSYNEQFF. The CDR3 coding sequence is TGCGCCAGCAGCCAAGATTGGCGGGGGGGCTCCTACAATGAGCAGTTCTTC. The chain employs TRBV4-3 and TRBJ2-1; 9 nucleotides align to TRBD2. The V segment lost 0 bases and the J segment 0 bases; nucleotides outside the gene matches: 3. This CDR3 is 17 amino acids long. CDR1 and CDR2 from the germline V gene are LGHNA and YSLEER.

The chain joins TRBV11-2 to TRBJ2-1; the match to TRBD1 covers 9 bases. Per the germline V gene, CDR1 is SGHAT and CDR2 is FQNNGV. Losses at the gene ends were 0 bases for V and 10 bases for J; bases not matched to a gene: 4. CDR3 length: 14 residues. CDR3: CASSLDRTGVEQFF. The CDR3 DNA is TGTGCCAGCAGCTTAGACCGGACAGGGGTAGAGCAGTTCTTC. The variable domain in full, completed from reference TRBV11-2 and TRBJ2-1, reads EAGVAQSPRYKIIEKRQSVAFWCNPISGHATLYWYQQILGQGPKLLIQFQNNGVVDDSQLPKDRFSAERLKGVDSTLKIQPAKLEDSAVYLCASSLDRTGVEQFFGPGTRLTVL.

The chain recombines TRBV5-4 with TRBJ2-1, with TRBD2 matching over 9 bases. From germline, CDR1 is SGHNT and CDR2 YYREEE (reference sequence). V trimming: 0 bases; J trimming: 6 bases; junction bases outside the gene matches: 13. The CDR3 has 18 residues. The CDR3 DNA sequence: TGTGCCAGCAGCTTGGGCCCCGGGGGAGCGGGGGGATTCAATGAGCAGTTCTTC. It codes for CASSLGPGGAGGFNEQFF.

In this sample, this clone turned up once. The chain joins TRBV5-1 to TRBJ2-7, with TRBD1 matching 10 bases. V lost 4 bases and J lost 5; bases outside the gene matches: 9. Germline V gene lookup returns CDR1 SGHRS and CDR2 YFSETQ. CDR3 length: 15 amino acids. Written as DNA, the CDR3 is TGCGCCAGCAGCACCCCGACAGGGGGCTACAACGAGCAGTACTTC. It is translated as CASSTPTGGYNEQYF.

Comments on this clone: The sample contains more than one DNA sequence encoding this CDR3. The chain joins TRBV20-1 to TRBJ1-2; D is uncertain. The V gene's germline CDR1 is DFQATT and CDR2 SNEGSKA (reference sequence). The CDR3 consists of 11 residues. Trimming took 6 bases from V and 5 from J, leaving 10 bases between them. DNA of the CDR3: TGCAGTGCACGGACGGGGTATGGCTACACCTTC. Its protein is CSARTGYGYTF.

The chain couples TRBV2 to TRBJ1-5; 8 bases match TRBD1. In germline, CDR1 is SNHLY, CDR2 FYNNEI. The CDR3 has 16 amino acids. The J segment lost 0 bases and the V segment lost 4 bases, leaving 5 bases of the junction unmatched. CDR3 residues: CASSAGDRISNQPQHF. CDR3 in DNA: TGTGCCAGCAGTGCGGGGGACAGGATTAGCAATCAGCCCCAGCATTTT.

This sequence joins TRBV5-4 and TRBJ2-5, with 8 nucleotides matching TRBD1. Germline CDR1 SGHNT, CDR2 YYREEE (reference sequence). V lost 4 bases, J lost 5 bases, and 7 bases stayed unmatched. CDR3 length: 14 residues. The CDR3 reads CASSLRGRRETQYF. DNA of the CDR3: TGTGCCAGCAGCCTCAGGGGGCGCCGGGAGACCCAGTACTTC.